This T cell receptor beta chain emerged from a study of T cell repertoires in cytomegalovirus infection. Across the whole study: Indications of both CMV infection and matching HLA type were provided by public TCR beta signatures.

Germline V gene data show CDR1 as SEHNR and CDR2 as FQNEAQ (reference sequence). The junction had 8 bases not matched to a gene; V was cut back by 5 bases and J by 4 bases. This CDR3 is built from 15 residues. Using its own MiXCR run on the reads, TCRdb lists one record per CDR3 protein. Here the sample spans about 740,000 distinct CDR3 sequences, 35% being singletons. This clonotype was recorded many times. Sequencing was done on a sample of PBMCs. V usage is TRBV7-9 and J usage is TRBJ2-7; 10 nucleotides match TRBD1. This clonotype originated in a human donor in good health (CMV status not recorded). Some clones in this sample may be carry-over from other donors' samples. The CDR3 DNA sequence: TGTGCCAGCAGCAATCCGGGACAGGGGCAGTACGAGCAGTACTTC. This encodes CASSNPGQGQYEQYF.